The rows below give T cell receptor beta chains drawn from one sample of a study of T cell responses to AZD1222 COVID-19 vaccine. Measured with immunoSEQ multiplex PCR; TCRdb has only the in-frame clones, and not every one. The data hold 90,000 to 120,000 clones, with approximately 90% observed a single time. This sample comprised peripheral blood, obtained 28 days after the second AZD1222 dose. These TCRs come from an adult who received the AZD1222 COVID-19 vaccine. The CDR3 runs from the conserved cysteine through the conserved F or W. D genes are given only for firm matches. Clone size is shown for a subset of rows, as once, few, many or a class of expanded clone.

V gene	J gene	clone size	D gene	CDR3 DNA	CDR3 protein
TRBV19	TRBJ2-7	.	.	TGTGCCAGTAGCCCCGGTGGGGGTTACGAGCAGTACTTC	CASSPGGGYEQYF
TRBV30	TRBJ1-6	.	.	TGTGCCTGGAACGGGGGACAATCCTATAATTCACCCCTCCACTTT	CAWNGGQSYNSPLHF
TRBV6-5	TRBJ1-5	.	.	TGTGCCAGCAGTTCACAGGGTAATCAGCCCCAGCATTTT	CASSSQGNQPQHF
TRBV28	TRBJ1-2	.	.	TGTGCCAGCAGTTTGGGTCAACTCGCTGGCTACACCTTC	CASSLGQLAGYTF
TRBV4-1	TRBJ1-3	.	.	TGCGCCAGCAGCCAAACGCGTCAAAACACCATATATTTT	CASSQTRQNTIYF
TRBV19	TRBJ2-7	.	.	TGTGCCAGTAGTACGCCAGAAGCATACGAGCAGTACTTC	CASSTPEAYEQYF
TRBV28	TRBJ2-7	.	.	TGTGCCAGCAGTAACCCCGGTTCCGGTAACGAGCAGTACTTC	CASSNPGSGNEQYF
TRBV5-1	TRBJ1-5	.	.	TGCGCCAGCAGACCCCATCAGCCCCAGCATTTT	CASRPHQPQHF
TRBV14	TRBJ2-1	once	.	TGTGCCAGCAGCCATACAGGGCGGAAGCAGTTCTTC	CASSHTGRKQFF
TRBV19	TRBJ2-7	.	TRBD1	TGTGCCAGTAGTCCACGACAGGGCTACTACGAGCAGTACTTC	CASSPRQGYYEQYF
TRBV19	TRBJ1-2	.	TRBD1	TGTGCCAGTGCCCCGGACAGGGAGAACTATGGCTACACCTTC	CASAPDRENYGYTF
TRBV6-1	TRBJ1-3	.	TRBD1	TGTGCCAGCAGTGGGGACGGGACAGCCTCTGGAAACACCATATATTTT	CASSGDGTASGNTIYF
TRBV11-3	TRBJ2-1	.	.	TGTGCCAGCAGCTCGACCTCACACGAGCAGTTCTTC	CASSSTSHEQFF
TRBV19	TRBJ1-1	.	.	TGTGCCAGTAGTACGACAGGGAACACTGAAGCTTTCTTT	CASSTTGNTEAFF
TRBV30	TRBJ1-2	.	.	TGTGCCTGGGGCGATGGGGGAAAAAACACCTTC	CAWGDGGKNTF
TRBV7-8	TRBJ1-1	.	TRBD1	TGTGCCAGCAGCTTAGTTTTTGGGAGGGGGCTGGTAGCTTTCTTT	CASSLVFGRGLVAFF
TRBV7-9	TRBJ1-2	.	.	TGTGCCAGCAGCGGCGAGGGGCCTCCTTATGGCTACACCTTC	CASSGEGPPYGYTF
TRBV19	TRBJ2-1	.	.	TGTGCCAGTAGTATGGGTAGCAAAAACGGGGAGCAGTTCTTC	CASSMGSKNGEQFF
TRBV20-1	TRBJ1-1	.	TRBD1	TGCAGTGCTAGTGGACAGGGAATGTGGAACACTGAAGCTTTCTTT	CSASGQGMWNTEAFF
TRBV3-1/TRBV3-2	TRBJ1-6	once	.	TGTGCCAGCATGCACAGCTCCTATAATTCACCCCTCCACTTT	CASMHSSYNSPLHF
TRBV9	TRBJ2-2	once	.	TGTGCCAGCAGTGGTACTTCGGGGGGCGTTAACGGGGAGCTGTTTTTT	CASSGTSGGVNGELFF
TRBV19	TRBJ2-7	.	.	TGTGCCAGTAGCACGTTCGGGGCCTACGAGCAGTACTTC	CASSTFGAYEQYF
TRBV6-2/TRBV6-3	TRBJ2-6	.	TRBD1	TGTGCCAGCAGTCCCGGGACAGGGGTCTCTGGGGCCAACGTCCTGACTTTC	CASSPGTGVSGANVLTF
TRBV10-2	TRBJ1-2	.	TRBD1	TGCGCCAGCAGTGATAAACTCAGGGGGCTTAACTATGGCTACACCTTC	CASSDKLRGLNYGYTF
TRBV6-1	TRBJ2-3	.	TRBD2	TGTGCCAGCAGTGAAAATCTCGCTAGCGGGAGCGGCACAGATACGCAGTATTTT	CASSENLASGSGTDTQYF
TRBV24-1	TRBJ1-1	.	.	TGTGCCACCAGTGACACCGGGACGACTGAAGCTTTCTTT	CATSDTGTTEAFF
TRBV30	TRBJ2-2	.	TRBD1	TGTGCCTGGAGACAGGGGACCGGGGAGCTGTTTTTT	CAWRQGTGELFF
TRBV19	TRBJ2-7	.	TRBD1	TGTGCCAGTAGGGGACAGGGAAGTGCTTACGAGCAGTACTTC	CASRGQGSAYEQYF
TRBV7-9	TRBJ1-6	.	.	TGTGCCAGCAGCAACAGATCGAATTCACCCCTCCACTTT	CASSNRSNSPLHF
TRBV20-1	TRBJ2-7	.	.	TGCAGTGCTAGTCGCCCCGACTCCTACGAGCAGTACTTC	CSASRPDSYEQYF
TRBV7-9	TRBJ1-2	.	TRBD1	TGTGCCAGCAGCTCCCGGGACAGCCATGGCTACACCTTC	CASSSRDSHGYTF
TRBV28	TRBJ1-6	.	TRBD1	TGTGCCAGCAGTACTTATATGGGACAGTCTTCACCCCTCCACTTT	CASSTYMGQSSPLHF
TRBV5-1	TRBJ1-3	.	.	TGCGCCAGCAGCCCGGGGGTTCCTGGTTCGACTCGAAACACCATATATTTT	CASSPGVPGSTRNTIYF
TRBV9	TRBJ1-1	.	.	TGTGCCAGCAGCGTAGATGGGTATGCGACTGAAGCTTTCTTT	CASSVDGYATEAFF
TRBV5-6	TRBJ1-1	.	.	TGTGCCAGCAGCACGGGACGGGTGAACACTGAAGCTTTCTTT	CASSTGRVNTEAFF
TRBV6-6	TRBJ2-5	.	.	TGTGCCAGCAGTTATCCTCCGGGTGAAGGGGAGACCCAGTACTTC	CASSYPPGEGETQYF
TRBV10-2	TRBJ2-3	many	TRBD1	TGCGCCAGCAGAGGACAGGGGATGGATACGCAGTATTTT	CASRGQGMDTQYF
TRBV2	TRBJ1-6	.	.	TGTGCCAGCACCCCGGACTCTTCCACCAGGGCCCTCCACTTT	CASTPDSSTRALHF
TRBV29-1	TRBJ2-7	once	.	TGCAGCGTTGAAGGGGCGCGGTACGAGCAGTACTTC	CSVEGARYEQYF
TRBV7-3	TRBJ2-1	.	.	TGTGCCAGCAGCTTCTCAGCCGGCAGCTACAATGAGCAGTTCTTC	CASSFSAGSYNEQFF
TRBV15	TRBJ1-2	.	.	TGTGCCACCAGCAGTGATCGAGGATTGACTAACTATGGCTACACCTTC	CATSSDRGLTNYGYTF
TRBV6-5	TRBJ1-4	.	.	TGTGCCAGCAGCGGATACAGGGAGTTAGGTGAAAAACTGTTTTTT	CASSGYRELGEKLFF
TRBV7-2	TRBJ2-7	.	.	TGTGCCAGCAGCAAACAGGGAGGGTCCTACGAGCAGTACTTC	CASSKQGGSYEQYF
TRBV27	TRBJ1-6	.	.	TGTGCCAGCAGTTTATACCCTAATAATTCACCCCTCCACTTT	CASSLYPNNSPLHF
TRBV12-3/TRBV12-4	TRBJ1-4	once	TRBD1	TGTGCCAGCAGTTTTGGGACAGGAGGAAAACTGTTTTTT	CASSFGTGGKLFF
TRBV5-1	TRBJ1-2	.	TRBD1	TGCGCCAGCAGCACTACCGGGACAGGGGGTAATGGCTACACCTTC	CASSTTGTGGNGYTF
TRBV10-3	TRBJ2-1	once	.	TGTGCCATAACACCCCAGGCCGGCATCTACAATGAGCAGTTCTTC	CAITPQAGIYNEQFF
TRBV9	TRBJ2-7	.	.	TGTGCCAGCAGCCCCCCCTCTCACGAGCAGTACTTC	CASSPPSHEQYF
TRBV11-2	TRBJ2-3	.	TRBD2	TGTGCCAGCCAGTTACGTTCTAGCGGGACCACAGATACGCAGTATTTT	CASQLRSSGTTDTQYF
TRBV15	TRBJ2-1	once	TRBD2	TGTGCCACCAGCGGGGGACTAGCGACCTACAATGAGCAGTTCTTC	CATSGGLATYNEQFF
TRBV21-1	TRBJ1-4	.	.	TGTGCCAGCAGCAAAGAAAGGGTCGGATCTAATGAAAAACTGTTTTTT	CASSKERVGSNEKLFF
TRBV7-3	TRBJ2-1	.	TRBD2	TGTGCCAGCAGCCCAACTAGCGGGAGTATGGGTGAGCAGTTCTTC	CASSPTSGSMGEQFF
TRBV19	TRBJ1-2	.	TRBD1	TGTGCCAGTAGCCCACAGGGGGCAGATTATGGCTACACCTTC	CASSPQGADYGYTF
TRBV4-3	TRBJ2-7	once	.	TGCGCCAGCAGCCAAGATCTGGCGGGTGGAGGAGAGCAGTACTTC	CASSQDLAGGGEQYF